Listed below are T cell receptor beta chains from one sample, sequenced in a study of T-cell reconstitution after alpha-beta-depleted transplantation in children. Using its own MiXCR run on the PCR reads, TCRdb lists one record per CDR3 protein. The sample shows around 700,000 distinct CDR3 sequences, roughly 13% of them seen only once. The sequences come from PBMCs, collected before TCRalphabeta/CD19-depleted stem cell transplant. The source of these receptors is a girl under 10 years old with congenital amegakaryocytic thrombocytopenia, due to receive a stem cell transplant. The CDR3 runs from the conserved cysteine through the conserved F or W. Fields, in order: J gene, CDR3 length, D gene, V gene, clone size, CDR3 DNA, CDR3 protein. A D gene is named only where the DNA matches it firmly. Size tells how often a clone was seen (once, few, many) or the class of an expanded clone, and some rows leave it out.

j_call: TRBJ2-5; cdr3_length: 16; d_call: TRBD1; v_call: TRBV7-2; clone_size: many; cdr3_nt: TGTGCCAGCAGCCATAGACAGGGCACCGGCTTAGAGACCCAGTACTTC; cdr3_aa: CASSHRQGTGLETQYF
j_call: TRBJ2-1; cdr3_length: 16; d_call: .; v_call: TRBV10-3; clone_size: few; cdr3_nt: TGTGCCACCAGACCAGAGAGCAGGAGCTCCTACAATGAGCAGTTCTTC; cdr3_aa: CATRPESRSSYNEQFF
j_call: TRBJ2-7; cdr3_length: 18; d_call: .; v_call: TRBV20-1; clone_size: .; cdr3_nt: TGCAGTGCTAGAGATGGAAGGGCCCGTACCCCGACCCTCGACGAGCAGTACTTC; cdr3_aa: CSARDGRARTPTLDEQYF
j_call: TRBJ2-3; cdr3_length: 16; d_call: .; v_call: TRBV6-5; clone_size: many; cdr3_nt: TGTGCCAGCAGTTACTCGAACGGGAGTCCCACAGATACGCAGTATTTT; cdr3_aa: CASSYSNGSPTDTQYF
j_call: TRBJ2-7; cdr3_length: 13; d_call: .; v_call: TRBV5-1; clone_size: few; cdr3_nt: TGCGCCAGCAGCTTCCTAGCATCCTACGAGCAGTACTTC; cdr3_aa: CASSFLASYEQYF
j_call: TRBJ1-5; cdr3_length: 16; d_call: .; v_call: TRBV12-3/TRBV12-4; clone_size: .; cdr3_nt: TGTGCCAGCAGTTATGGACGGCTAGCGAAAAATCAGCCCCAGCATTTT; cdr3_aa: CASSYGRLAKNQPQHF
j_call: TRBJ2-1; cdr3_length: 17; d_call: TRBD2; v_call: TRBV3-1; clone_size: few; cdr3_nt: TGTGCCAGCAGCCAAGATTTCGTGACTAGCGGTAACAATGAGCAGTTCTTC; cdr3_aa: CASSQDFVTSGNNEQFF
j_call: TRBJ2-2; cdr3_length: 16; d_call: TRBD2; v_call: TRBV4-1; clone_size: many; cdr3_nt: TGCGCCAGCAGCCAAGAGCGGACTAGGTATACCGGGGAGCTGTTTTTT; cdr3_aa: CASSQERTRYTGELFF
j_call: TRBJ2-3; cdr3_length: 15; d_call: TRBD2; v_call: TRBV20-1; clone_size: many; cdr3_nt: TGCAGTGCTCTCAATATAAAGACTAGCGGAAAATCGCAGTATTTT; cdr3_aa: CSALNIKTSGKSQYF
j_call: TRBJ2-7; cdr3_length: 12; d_call: .; v_call: TRBV20-1; clone_size: many; cdr3_nt: TGCAGTGCTAACGTCCTTGGGTACGAGCAGTACTTC; cdr3_aa: CSANVLGYEQYF
j_call: TRBJ2-1; cdr3_length: 16; d_call: .; v_call: TRBV7-8; clone_size: many; cdr3_nt: TGTGCCAGCAGCTTCCCCGACAGGAACTCCTACAATGAGCAGTTCTTC; cdr3_aa: CASSFPDRNSYNEQFF
j_call: TRBJ2-7; cdr3_length: 11; d_call: .; v_call: TRBV7-8; clone_size: many; cdr3_nt: TGTGCCAGCAGCTTGTGGGACGAGCAGTACTTC; cdr3_aa: CASSLWDEQYF
j_call: TRBJ1-5; cdr3_length: 12; d_call: TRBD1; v_call: TRBV28; clone_size: many; cdr3_nt: TGTGCCTTTGGACAGGGGCATCAGCCCCAGCATTTT; cdr3_aa: CAFGQGHQPQHF
j_call: TRBJ2-5; cdr3_length: 13; d_call: .; v_call: TRBV6-6; clone_size: .; cdr3_nt: TGTGCCAGCAGTTACAGTGGGAGCGAGACCCAGTACTTC; cdr3_aa: CASSYSGSETQYF
j_call: TRBJ2-3; cdr3_length: 14; d_call: TRBD1; v_call: TRBV6-5; clone_size: many; cdr3_nt: TGTGCCAGCAGTTACCCGGGACAGGGGTATACGCAGTATTTT; cdr3_aa: CASSYPGQGYTQYF
j_call: TRBJ2-3; cdr3_length: 20; d_call: TRBD2; v_call: TRBV5-1; clone_size: few; cdr3_nt: TGCGCCAGCAGCTGGATCCCCCCAGGTAGCGGGAGCGGGAGTACAGATACGCAGTATTTT; cdr3_aa: CASSWIPPGSGSGSTDTQYF
j_call: TRBJ2-7; cdr3_length: 13; d_call: .; v_call: TRBV4-1; clone_size: .; cdr3_nt: TGCGCCAGCAGCCGCGAGCGGCAGTACGAGCAGTACTTC; cdr3_aa: CASSRERQYEQYF
j_call: TRBJ2-7; cdr3_length: 13; d_call: .; v_call: TRBV20-1; clone_size: many; cdr3_nt: TGCAGTCCCAAGGGACACAGCTCCTACGAGCAGTACTTC; cdr3_aa: CSPKGHSSYEQYF
j_call: TRBJ2-7; cdr3_length: 15; d_call: .; v_call: TRBV5-1; clone_size: .; cdr3_nt: TGCGCCAGCAGCCAGTCGGCGGGACAGATCTACGAGCAGTACTTC; cdr3_aa: CASSQSAGQIYEQYF
j_call: TRBJ2-3; cdr3_length: 16; d_call: TRBD2; v_call: TRBV20-1; clone_size: many; cdr3_nt: TGCAGTGCCACGTTCCCGGGACTAGCGGGAGAGGATACGCAGTATTTT; cdr3_aa: CSATFPGLAGEDTQYF
j_call: TRBJ2-7; cdr3_length: 13; d_call: .; v_call: TRBV29-1; clone_size: many; cdr3_nt: TGCAGCGTTCTACTAGCAGAATCCTACGAGCAGTACTTC; cdr3_aa: CSVLLAESYEQYF
j_call: TRBJ2-3; cdr3_length: 15; d_call: TRBD1; v_call: TRBV20-1; clone_size: .; cdr3_nt: TGCAGTGCTAGAGATCTAGGACAGGGCCCAGATACGCAGTATTTT; cdr3_aa: CSARDLGQGPDTQYF
j_call: TRBJ2-5; cdr3_length: 12; d_call: .; v_call: TRBV29-1; clone_size: many; cdr3_nt: TGCAGCTTATCGACAGTGGGGGAGACCCAGTACTTC; cdr3_aa: CSLSTVGETQYF
j_call: TRBJ2-3; cdr3_length: 17; d_call: TRBD2; v_call: TRBV10-3; clone_size: many; cdr3_nt: TGTGCCATCAGTGCAGCGGGACTAGCGGGAGGTGGCGATACGCAGTATTTT; cdr3_aa: CAISAAGLAGGGDTQYF
j_call: TRBJ2-1; cdr3_length: 20; d_call: TRBD2; v_call: TRBV11-2; clone_size: many; cdr3_nt: TGTGCCAGCAGCTTAGACTCTAGCCGCGGACTAGCGGAAAACTACAATGAGCAGTTCTTC; cdr3_aa: CASSLDSSRGLAENYNEQFF
j_call: TRBJ2-2; cdr3_length: 16; d_call: .; v_call: TRBV7-2; clone_size: many; cdr3_nt: TGTGCCAGCAGCTTACGAACCGGGACGGATACCGGGGAGCTGTTTTTT; cdr3_aa: CASSLRTGTDTGELFF
j_call: TRBJ2-7; cdr3_length: 14; d_call: .; v_call: TRBV7-9; clone_size: .; cdr3_nt: TGTGCCAGCAGCCACCAACAGAGCTCCTACGAGCAGTACTTC; cdr3_aa: CASSHQQSSYEQYF
j_call: TRBJ2-7; cdr3_length: 16; d_call: .; v_call: TRBV4-1; clone_size: .; cdr3_nt: TGCGCCAGCAGCCCGCTGAAGCTCACAGGATTTTACGAGCAGTACTTC; cdr3_aa: CASSPLKLTGFYEQYF
j_call: TRBJ2-3; cdr3_length: 16; d_call: .; v_call: TRBV5-1; clone_size: few; cdr3_nt: TGCGCCAGCAGCTTGGAGGGGAGGCCGGGCACAGATACGCAGTATTTT; cdr3_aa: CASSLEGRPGTDTQYF
j_call: TRBJ2-3; cdr3_length: 12; d_call: .; v_call: TRBV20-1; clone_size: many; cdr3_nt: TGCAGTGCTACGACCTTCACAGATACGCAGTATTTT; cdr3_aa: CSATTFTDTQYF
j_call: TRBJ2-1; cdr3_length: 18; d_call: TRBD2; v_call: TRBV27; clone_size: many; cdr3_nt: TGTGCCAGCAGTTTTATTGGTATCCTAGCGGGAGGGCCTATTGAGCAGTTCTTC; cdr3_aa: CASSFIGILAGGPIEQFF
j_call: TRBJ2-3; cdr3_length: 16; d_call: TRBD2; v_call: TRBV4-2; clone_size: .; cdr3_nt: TGTGCCAGCAGCCAAGTGATAGCGGGAAGGACAGATACGCAGTATTTT; cdr3_aa: CASSQVIAGRTDTQYF
j_call: TRBJ2-5; cdr3_length: 14; d_call: .; v_call: TRBV5-1; clone_size: .; cdr3_nt: TGCGCCAGCAGCGCCCCCGGGATTCAAGAGACCCAGTACTTC; cdr3_aa: CASSAPGIQETQYF
j_call: TRBJ2-6; cdr3_length: 17; d_call: TRBD1; v_call: TRBV5-1; clone_size: .; cdr3_nt: TGCGTCAGCAGCTTGGGACAGGTGGTGCTTGGGGCCAACGTCCTGACTTTC; cdr3_aa: CVSSLGQVVLGANVLTF
j_call: TRBJ2-7; cdr3_length: 16; d_call: TRBD2; v_call: TRBV20-1; clone_size: many; cdr3_nt: TGCAGTGCTAGTGTGACTAGCGGGGCTCACCCCTACGAGCAGTACTTC; cdr3_aa: CSASVTSGAHPYEQYF
j_call: TRBJ2-7; cdr3_length: 14; d_call: .; v_call: TRBV28; clone_size: .; cdr3_nt: TGTGCCAGCAGTTTCGTTCGGGACTCCTACGAGCAGTACTTC; cdr3_aa: CASSFVRDSYEQYF
j_call: TRBJ1-2; cdr3_length: 16; d_call: TRBD1; v_call: TRBV28; clone_size: many; cdr3_nt: TGTGCCAGCAGTTTAATCACCGGGACAGGGCCTAATGGCTACACCTTC; cdr3_aa: CASSLITGTGPNGYTF